This TCR beta chain is from a study of T cells in Graves' hyperthyroidism and ophthalmopathy. The investigators amplified TCR beta CDR3 regions from RNA transcripts. TCR CDR3 regions were first amplified by RT-PCR with HTBI primers. TCRdb used MiXCR to reprocess the multiplex PCR reads, holding one entry per CDR3 protein. Found here are more than 450,000 distinct CDR3 sequences, around 15% of them singletons; the top ten hold roughly 14%. The V segment lost 5 bases and the J segment 4 bases; nucleotides outside the gene matches: 10. Germline-derived CDR1 and CDR2 are SGHTA and FQGTGA. The CDR3 loop spans 15 amino acids.

The sequence came from a woman aged 40 to 49 with Graves' hyperthyroidism. The sequenced sample consisted of blood. V gene TRBV7-3 combines with J gene TRBJ2-7; 8 nucleotides line up with TRBD1. The CDR3 DNA reads TGTGCCAGCAGCGACACCGGGACAGGCGCTTACGAGCAGTACTTC. Residues: CASSDTGTGAYEQYF.